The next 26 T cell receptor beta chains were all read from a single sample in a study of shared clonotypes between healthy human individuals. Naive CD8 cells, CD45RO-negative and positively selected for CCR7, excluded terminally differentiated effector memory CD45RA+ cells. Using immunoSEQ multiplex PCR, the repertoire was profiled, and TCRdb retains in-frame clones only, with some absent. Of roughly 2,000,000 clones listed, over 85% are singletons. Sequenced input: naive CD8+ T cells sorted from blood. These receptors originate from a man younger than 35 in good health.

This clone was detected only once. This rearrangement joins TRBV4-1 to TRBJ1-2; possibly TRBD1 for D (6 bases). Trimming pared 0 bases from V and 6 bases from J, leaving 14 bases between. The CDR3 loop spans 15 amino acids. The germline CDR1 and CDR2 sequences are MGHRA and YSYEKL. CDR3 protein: CASSQEQGVYDGYTF. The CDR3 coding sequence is TGCGCCAGCAGCCAAGAACAGGGTGTTTACGATGGCTACACCTTC.

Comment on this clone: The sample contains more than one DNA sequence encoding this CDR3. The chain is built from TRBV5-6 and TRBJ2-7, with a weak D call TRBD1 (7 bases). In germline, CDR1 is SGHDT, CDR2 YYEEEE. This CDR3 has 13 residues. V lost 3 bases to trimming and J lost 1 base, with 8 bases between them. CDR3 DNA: TGTGCCAGCAGCTCAGGGGGGTCCTACGAGCAGTACTTC. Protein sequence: CASSSGGSYEQYF.

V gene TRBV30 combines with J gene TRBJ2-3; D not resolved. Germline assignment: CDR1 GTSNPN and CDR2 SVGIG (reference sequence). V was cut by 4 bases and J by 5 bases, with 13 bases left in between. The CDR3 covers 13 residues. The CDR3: CAWKRTEGDTQYF. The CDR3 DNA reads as TGTGCCTGGAAGCGTACTGAAGGAGATACGCAGTATTTT.

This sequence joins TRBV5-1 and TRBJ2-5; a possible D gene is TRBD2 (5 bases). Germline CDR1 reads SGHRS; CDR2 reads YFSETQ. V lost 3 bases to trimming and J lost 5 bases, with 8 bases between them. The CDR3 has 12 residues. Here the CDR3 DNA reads TGCGCCAGCAGCTCCGAGGGTGAGACCCAGTACTTC. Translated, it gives CASSSEGETQYF.

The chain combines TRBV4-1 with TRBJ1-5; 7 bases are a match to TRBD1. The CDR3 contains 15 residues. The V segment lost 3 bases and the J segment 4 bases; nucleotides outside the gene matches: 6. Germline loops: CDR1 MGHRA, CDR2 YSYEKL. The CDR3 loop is CASSHDREVNQPQHF. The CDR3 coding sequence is TGCGCCAGCAGCCATGACAGGGAGGTTAATCAGCCCCAGCATTTT.

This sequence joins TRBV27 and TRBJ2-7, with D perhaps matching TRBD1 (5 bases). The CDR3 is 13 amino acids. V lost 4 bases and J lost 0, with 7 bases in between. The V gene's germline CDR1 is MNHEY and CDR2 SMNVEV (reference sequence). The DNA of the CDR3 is TGTGCCAGCAGTTCACAGGCCTCCTACGAGCAGTACTTC. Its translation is CASSSQASYEQYF.

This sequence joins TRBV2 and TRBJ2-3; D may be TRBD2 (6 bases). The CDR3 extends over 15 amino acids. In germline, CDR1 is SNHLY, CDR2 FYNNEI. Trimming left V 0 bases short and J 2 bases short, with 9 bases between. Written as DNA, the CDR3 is TGTGCCAGCAGTGAAGCGGGGGACTTCACAGATACGCAGTATTTT. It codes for CASSEAGDFTDTQYF. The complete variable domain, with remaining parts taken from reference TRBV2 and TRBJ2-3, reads EPEVTQTPSHQVTQMGQEVILRCVPISNHLYFYWYRQILGQKVEFLVSFYNNEISEKSEIFDDQFSVERPDGSNFTLKIRSTKLEDSAMYFCASSEAGDFTDTQYFGPGTRLTVL.

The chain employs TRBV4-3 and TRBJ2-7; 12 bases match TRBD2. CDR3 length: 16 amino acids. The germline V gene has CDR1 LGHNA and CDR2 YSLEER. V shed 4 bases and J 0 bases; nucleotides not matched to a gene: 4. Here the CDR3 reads CASSPRLAGDSYEQYF. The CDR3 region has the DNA TGCGCCAGCAGCCCCCGACTAGCGGGAGACTCCTACGAGCAGTACTTC.

CDR3 sequence: CASSLVGQGTGELFF. Written as DNA, the CDR3 is TGTGCCAGCAGTTTGGTGGGACAGGGGACCGGGGAGCTGTTTTTT. The V gene is TRBV28, the J gene TRBJ2-2; 10 nucleotides line up with TRBD1. The CDR3 runs 15 residues. V shed 3 bases and J 5 bases; nucleotides not matched to a gene: 3. Germline V gives CDR1 MDHEN, CDR2 SYDVKM.

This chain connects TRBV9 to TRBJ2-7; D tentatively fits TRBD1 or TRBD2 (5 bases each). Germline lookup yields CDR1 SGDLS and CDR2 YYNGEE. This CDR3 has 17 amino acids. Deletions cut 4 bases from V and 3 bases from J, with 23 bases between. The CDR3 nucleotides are TGTGCCAGCAGCTCCCCCGGGATGGGTGGGGCTAACTACGAGCAGTACTTC. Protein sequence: CASSSPGMGGANYEQYF.

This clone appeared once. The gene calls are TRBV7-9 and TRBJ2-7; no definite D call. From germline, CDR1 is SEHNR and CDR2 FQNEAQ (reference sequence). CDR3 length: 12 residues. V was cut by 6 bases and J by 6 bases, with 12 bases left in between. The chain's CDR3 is CASSPPAVEQYF. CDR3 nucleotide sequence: TGTGCCAGCAGTCCTCCCGCGGTCGAGCAGTACTTC.

The CDR3 spells CASSGLAGGQTSTDTQYF. Here the CDR3 DNA reads TGCGCCAGCAGCGGATTAGCGGGGGGGCAAACTAGCACAGATACGCAGTATTTT. The genes are TRBV5-1 and TRBJ2-3; 11 nucleotides match TRBD2. The V segment lost 4 bases and the J segment 0 bases; nucleotides outside the gene matches: 10. The CDR3 has 18 residues. Germline V lookup: CDR1 SGHRS, CDR2 YFSETQ.

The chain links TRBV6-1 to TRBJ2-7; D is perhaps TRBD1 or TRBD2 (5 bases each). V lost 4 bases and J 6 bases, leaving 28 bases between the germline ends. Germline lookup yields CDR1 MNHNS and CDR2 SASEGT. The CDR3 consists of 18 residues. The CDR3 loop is CASSAAAGVGARRGEQYF. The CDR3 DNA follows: TGTGCCAGCAGTGCCGCGGCCGGGGTTGGTGCGAGAAGGGGCGAGCAGTACTTC.

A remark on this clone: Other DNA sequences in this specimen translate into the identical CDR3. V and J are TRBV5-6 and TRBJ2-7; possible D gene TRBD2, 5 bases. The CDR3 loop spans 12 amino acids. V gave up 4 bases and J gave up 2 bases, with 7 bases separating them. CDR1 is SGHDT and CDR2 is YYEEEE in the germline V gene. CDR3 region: CASSRETYEQYF. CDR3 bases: TGTGCCAGCAGCCGGGAAACCTACGAGCAGTACTTC.

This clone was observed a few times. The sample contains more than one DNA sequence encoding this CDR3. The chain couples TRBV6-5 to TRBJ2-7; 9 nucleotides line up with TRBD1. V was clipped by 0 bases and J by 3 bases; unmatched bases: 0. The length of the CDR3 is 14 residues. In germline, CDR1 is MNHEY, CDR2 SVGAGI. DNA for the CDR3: TGTGCCAGCAGTTACTCGGGACAGGGCTACGAGCAGTACTTC. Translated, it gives CASSYSGQGYEQYF.

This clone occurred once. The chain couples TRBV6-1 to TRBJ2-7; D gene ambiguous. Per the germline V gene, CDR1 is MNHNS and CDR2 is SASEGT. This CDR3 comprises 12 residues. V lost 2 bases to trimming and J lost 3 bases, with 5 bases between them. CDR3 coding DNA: TGTGCCAGCAGTGAATGGGTCTACGAGCAGTACTTC. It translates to CASSEWVYEQYF.

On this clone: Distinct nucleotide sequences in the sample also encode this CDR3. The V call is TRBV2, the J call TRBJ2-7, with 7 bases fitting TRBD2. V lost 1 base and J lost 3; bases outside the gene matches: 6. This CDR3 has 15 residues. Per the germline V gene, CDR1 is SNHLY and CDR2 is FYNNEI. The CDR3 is CASSEGLADYYEQYF. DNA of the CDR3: TGTGCCAGCAGTGAAGGACTAGCTGACTACTACGAGCAGTACTTC.

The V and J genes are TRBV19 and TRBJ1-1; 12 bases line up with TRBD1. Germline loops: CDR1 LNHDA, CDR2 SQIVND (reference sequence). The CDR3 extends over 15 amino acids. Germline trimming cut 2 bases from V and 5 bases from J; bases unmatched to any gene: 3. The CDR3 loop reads CASSIPGQGATEAFF. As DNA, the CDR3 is TGTGCCAGTAGTATACCGGGACAGGGGGCGACTGAAGCTTTCTTT.

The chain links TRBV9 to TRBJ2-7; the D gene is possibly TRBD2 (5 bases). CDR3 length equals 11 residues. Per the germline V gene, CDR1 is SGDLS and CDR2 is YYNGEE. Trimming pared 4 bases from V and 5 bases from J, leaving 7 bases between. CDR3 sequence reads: CASSSRDEQYF. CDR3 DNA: TGTGCCAGCAGCTCGAGGGACGAGCAGTACTTC.

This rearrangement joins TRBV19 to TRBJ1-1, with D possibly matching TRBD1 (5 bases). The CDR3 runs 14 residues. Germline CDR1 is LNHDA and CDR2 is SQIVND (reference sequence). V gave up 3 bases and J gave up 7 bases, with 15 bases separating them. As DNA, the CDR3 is TGTGCCAGTAGTATTTCGCCAGAAGGGGTTGAAGCTTTCTTT. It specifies CASSISPEGVEAFF.

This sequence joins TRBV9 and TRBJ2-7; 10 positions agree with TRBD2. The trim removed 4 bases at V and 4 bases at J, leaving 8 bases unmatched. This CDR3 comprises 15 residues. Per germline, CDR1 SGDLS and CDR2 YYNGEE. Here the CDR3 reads CASSILAGVGYEQYF. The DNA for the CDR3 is TGTGCCAGCAGCATCCTAGCGGGAGTGGGGTACGAGCAGTACTTC.

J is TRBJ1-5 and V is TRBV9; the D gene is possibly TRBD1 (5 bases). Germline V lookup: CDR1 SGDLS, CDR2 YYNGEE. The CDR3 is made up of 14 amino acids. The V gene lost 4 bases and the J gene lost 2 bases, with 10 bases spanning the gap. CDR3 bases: TGTGCCAGCAGCCCGGACAACGGCAATCAGCCCCAGCATTTT. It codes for CASSPDNGNQPQHF.

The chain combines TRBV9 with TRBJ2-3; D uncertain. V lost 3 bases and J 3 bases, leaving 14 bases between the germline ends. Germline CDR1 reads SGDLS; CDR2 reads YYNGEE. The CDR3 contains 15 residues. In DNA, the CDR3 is TGTGCCAGCAGCGCTGAGACCAGCCTGACAGATACGCAGTATTTT. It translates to CASSAETSLTDTQYF.

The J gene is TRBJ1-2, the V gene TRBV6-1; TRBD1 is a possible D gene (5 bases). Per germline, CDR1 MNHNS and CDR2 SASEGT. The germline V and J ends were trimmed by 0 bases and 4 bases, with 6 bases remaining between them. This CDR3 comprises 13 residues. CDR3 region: CASSEAGTYGYTF. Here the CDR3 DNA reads TGTGCCAGCAGTGAAGCAGGGACCTATGGCTACACCTTC.

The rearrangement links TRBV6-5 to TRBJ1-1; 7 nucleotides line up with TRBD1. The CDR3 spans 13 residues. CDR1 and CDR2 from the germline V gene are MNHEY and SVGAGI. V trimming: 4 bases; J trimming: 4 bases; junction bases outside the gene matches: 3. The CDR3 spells CASSFDRATEAFF. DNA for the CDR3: TGTGCCAGCAGTTTTGACAGGGCCACTGAAGCTTTCTTT.

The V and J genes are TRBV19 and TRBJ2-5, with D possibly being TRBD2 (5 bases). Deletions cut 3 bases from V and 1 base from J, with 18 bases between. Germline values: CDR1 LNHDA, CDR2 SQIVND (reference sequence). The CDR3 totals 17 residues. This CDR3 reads CASSINRQDSAQETQYF. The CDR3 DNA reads TGTGCCAGTAGTATCAACCGCCAGGACTCAGCCCAAGAGACCCAGTACTTC.